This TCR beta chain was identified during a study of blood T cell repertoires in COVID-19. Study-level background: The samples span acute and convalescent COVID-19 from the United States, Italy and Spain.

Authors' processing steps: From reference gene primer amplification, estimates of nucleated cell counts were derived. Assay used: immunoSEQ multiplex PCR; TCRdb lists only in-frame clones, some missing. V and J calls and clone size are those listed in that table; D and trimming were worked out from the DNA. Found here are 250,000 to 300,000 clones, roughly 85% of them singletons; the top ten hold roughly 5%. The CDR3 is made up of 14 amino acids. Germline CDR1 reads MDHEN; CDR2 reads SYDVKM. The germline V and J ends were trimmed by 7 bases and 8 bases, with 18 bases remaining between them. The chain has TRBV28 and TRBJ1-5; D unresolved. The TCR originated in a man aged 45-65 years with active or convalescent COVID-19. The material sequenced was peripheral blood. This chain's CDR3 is CASTQREGWKPQHF. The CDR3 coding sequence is TGTGCCAGCACTCAGAGGGAGGGTTGGAAGCCCCAGCATTTT.